A single sample gave rise to the 16 T cell receptor beta chains below, sequenced in a study of cytomegalovirus exposure and HLA in healthy donors. The PCR ran on 60 Vbeta and 13 Jbeta primers. This table comes from immunoSEQ multiplex PCR, and its TCRdb copy is limited to in-frame clones, with some not included. In the table there are roughly 200,000 clones, 75% to 80% of which are singletons. Specimen: PBMCs. All receptors derive from a female donor in good health and CMV-seronegative.

The CDR3 coding sequence is TGCGCCAGCAAAAAATTTCTAACCTCCTACAATGAGCAGTTCTTC. Translated, it gives CASKKFLTSYNEQFF. The V and J genes are TRBV5-1 and TRBJ2-1; D not certain. Trimming left V 6 bases short and J 0 bases short, with 13 bases between. CDR1 is SGHRS and CDR2 is YFSETQ in the germline V gene. The CDR3 runs to 15 residues. The full variable domain, its missing parts supplied by reference TRBV5-1 and TRBJ2-1, is KAGVTQTPRYLIKTRGQQVTLSCSPISGHRSVSWYQQTPGQGLQFLFEYFSETQRNKGNFPGRFSGRQFSNSRSEMNVSTLELGDSALYLCASKKFLTSYNEQFFGPGTRLTVL.

The CDR3 DNA is TGTGCCTGGAGCCAGACCGGGACAGGGACCAAGTACTTC. Translation: CAWSQTGTGTKYF. The V gene is TRBV30, the J gene TRBJ2-7; 9 bases are shared with TRBD1. The germline V gene encodes CDR1 GTSNPN and CDR2 SVGIG (reference sequence). The junction had 11 bases not matched to a gene; V was cut back by 3 bases and J by 11 bases. There are 13 residues in the CDR3.

This chain uses TRBV5-4 with TRBJ1-1; the match to TRBD1 covers 8 bases. CDR3 size: 14 residues. Germline V gives CDR1 SGHNT, CDR2 YYREEE (reference sequence). The junction had 2 bases not matched to a gene; V was cut back by 4 bases and J by 0 bases. This CDR3 is CASSGTGMNTEAFF. The CDR3 coding sequence is TGTGCCAGCAGCGGGACAGGCATGAACACTGAAGCTTTCTTT.

The chain joins TRBV19 to TRBJ2-1; 8 bases are shared with TRBD1. The V gene end was trimmed by 1 base and the J gene end by 8 bases; junction bases not matched to a gene: 4. The germline V gene encodes CDR1 LNHDA and CDR2 SQIVND (reference sequence). The CDR3 spans 14 residues. In DNA form, the CDR3 reads TGTGCCAGTAGTATAGTTGGACAGGGACATGAGCAGTTCTTC. It translates to CASSIVGQGHEQFF. The whole variable domain, filled in from reference TRBV19 and TRBJ2-1, reads DGGITQSPKYLFRKEGQNVTLSCEQNLNHDAMYWYRQDPGQGLRLIYYSQIVNDFQKGDIAEGYSVSREKKESFPLTVTSAQKNPTAFYLCASSIVGQGHEQFFGPGTRLTVL.

This chain links TRBV30 with TRBJ1-2; D may be TRBD1 (5 bases). Germline CDR1 is GTSNPN and CDR2 is SVGIG (reference sequence). V lost 3 bases and J 6 bases, leaving 23 bases between the germline ends. This CDR3 spans 16 amino acids. The CDR3 is CAWSPTRAGKLDGYTF. For the CDR3, the DNA is TGTGCCTGGAGCCCTACCCGGGCAGGGAAGTTAGATGGCTACACCTTC.

This chain joins TRBV15 and TRBJ2-7, with 10 positions matching TRBD1. Germline V CDR1 and CDR2: LNHNV, YYDKDF (reference sequence). This CDR3 region has 14 residues. J was trimmed by 6 bases and V by 2 bases; bases with no gene match: 4. The DNA for the CDR3 is TGTGCCACCAGCAGACCTGGGACAGGGGCCGAGCAGTACTTC. As protein: CATSRPGTGAEQYF.

V usage is TRBV18 and J usage is TRBJ2-1; 10 nucleotides match TRBD2. Trimming at V came to 4 bases and at J to 4 bases, leaving 4 bases not matched to a gene. The length of the CDR3 is 15 residues. Germline values: CDR1 KGHSH, CDR2 LQKENI. The CDR3 DNA reads TGTGCCAGCTCACTTTGGACTAGCGGATACAATGAGCAGTTCTTC. Encoded protein: CASSLWTSGYNEQFF.

This clone appeared a few times. The CDR3 reads CASSDPGGGYTF. As DNA, the CDR3 is TGTGCCAGCAGTGATCCGGGTGGTGGCTACACCTTC. The chain carries TRBV2 and TRBJ1-2; the D is unclear. This CDR3 spans 12 amino acids. V gave up 3 bases and J gave up 7 bases, with 9 bases separating them. In germline, CDR1 is SNHLY, CDR2 FYNNEI.

J is TRBJ1-2 and V is TRBV5-1, with 7 bases fitting TRBD1. The germline V gene encodes CDR1 SGHRS and CDR2 YFSETQ. The CDR3 runs to 14 residues. J gave up 3 bases and V 4 bases, and 6 bases lay outside the gene matches. The CDR3 DNA is TGCGCCAGCAGCCCTAAAACAGGGGACTATGGCTACACCTTC. This codes for CASSPKTGDYGYTF. The complete variable domain, with remaining parts taken from reference TRBV5-1 and TRBJ1-2, reads KAGVTQTPRYLIKTRGQQVTLSCSPISGHRSVSWYQQTPGQGLQFLFEYFSETQRNKGNFPGRFSGRQFSNSRSEMNVSTLELGDSALYLCASSPKTGDYGYTFGSGTRLTVV.

As DNA, the CDR3 is TGTGCCGTACAGATTTCTAACTATGGCTACACCTTC. This gives the protein CAVQISNYGYTF. The chain recombines TRBV11-3 with TRBJ1-2; D is unclear. The germline V gene has CDR1 SGHNT and CDR2 YENEEA. There are 12 residues in the CDR3. Trimming took 11 bases from V and 0 from J, leaving 10 bases between them.

The rearrangement uses TRBV5-6 and TRBJ1-2; D gene uncertain. The CDR3 loop spans 16 amino acids. Germline assignment: CDR1 SGHDT and CDR2 YYEEEE. V lost 0 bases and J 4 bases, leaving 16 bases between the germline ends. The CDR3 nucleotides are TGTGCCAGCAGCTTGGTAGGGAGACTTCTTTTCTATGGCTACACCTTC. Amino acid sequence: CASSLVGRLLFYGYTF.

This chain joins TRBV5-4 and TRBJ2-5, with 8 nucleotides matching TRBD1. J gave up 7 bases and V 4 bases, and 12 bases lay outside the gene matches. The CDR3 spans 15 residues. Germline CDR1 reads SGHNT; CDR2 reads YYREEE (reference sequence). The CDR3: CASSLQGEPPGTQYF. In DNA, the CDR3 is TGTGCCAGCAGCCTACAGGGGGAACCCCCGGGGACCCAGTACTTC.

The chain employs TRBV7-7 and TRBJ2-6; 7 nucleotides agree with TRBD1. The length of the CDR3 is 16 residues. J lost 3 bases, V lost 4 bases, and 6 bases had no gene match. Germline CDR1 SSHAT, CDR2 FNYEAQ (reference sequence). CDR3 DNA sequence: TGTGCCAGCAGCTCCGGGACAGCGAGTGGGGCCAACGTCCTGACTTTC. Its protein product is CASSSGTASGANVLTF.

This chain links TRBV28 with TRBJ1-2, with a possible D match to TRBD1 (5 bases). The CDR3 extends over 12 amino acids. Germline CDR1 MDHEN, CDR2 SYDVKM. The V gene lost 10 bases and the J gene lost 5 bases, with 14 bases spanning the gap. Written as DNA, the CDR3 is TGTGCCACTTCTTATAGGGGTTATGGCTACACCTTC. Amino acid sequence: CATSYRGYGYTF.

This chain's CDR3 is CASSGDPIGQPQHF. The CDR3 DNA follows: TGTGCCAGCAGTGGAGACCCGATCGGGCAGCCCCAGCATTTT. The chain couples TRBV6-1 to TRBJ1-5; no clear D. V shed 4 bases and J shed 7 bases, with 14 bases lying between them. In germline, CDR1 is MNHNS, CDR2 SASEGT. The CDR3 length is 14 residues.

This chain connects TRBV2 to TRBJ2-1; unclear D gene. CDR1 and CDR2 from the germline V gene are SNHLY and FYNNEI. Trimming stripped 8 bases from V and 0 bases from J, with 11 bases between. The CDR3 has 14 residues. The CDR3 reads CASGALTSYNEQFF. The CDR3 region has the DNA TGTGCCAGCGGAGCCCTCACCTCCTACAATGAGCAGTTCTTC.